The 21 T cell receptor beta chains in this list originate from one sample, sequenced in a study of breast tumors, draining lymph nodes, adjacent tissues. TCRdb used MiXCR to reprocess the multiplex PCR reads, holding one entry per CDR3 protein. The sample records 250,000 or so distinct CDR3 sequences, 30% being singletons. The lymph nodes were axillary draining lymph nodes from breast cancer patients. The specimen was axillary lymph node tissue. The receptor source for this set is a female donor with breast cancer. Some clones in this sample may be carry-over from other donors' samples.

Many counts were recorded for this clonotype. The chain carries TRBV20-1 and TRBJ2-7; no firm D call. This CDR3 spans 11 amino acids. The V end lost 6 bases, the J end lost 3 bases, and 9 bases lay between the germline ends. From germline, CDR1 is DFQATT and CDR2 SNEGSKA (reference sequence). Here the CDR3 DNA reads TGCAGTGCCGGGCTTGTCTACGAGCAGTACTTC. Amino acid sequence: CSAGLVYEQYF.

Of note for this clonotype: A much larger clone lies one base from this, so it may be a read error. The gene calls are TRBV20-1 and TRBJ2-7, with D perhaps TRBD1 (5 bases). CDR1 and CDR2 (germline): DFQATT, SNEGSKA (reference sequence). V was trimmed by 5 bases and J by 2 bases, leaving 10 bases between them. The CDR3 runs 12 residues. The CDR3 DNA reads TGCAGTGCTCTCGACAGTGCCTACGAGCAGTACTTC. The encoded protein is CSALDSAYEQYF.

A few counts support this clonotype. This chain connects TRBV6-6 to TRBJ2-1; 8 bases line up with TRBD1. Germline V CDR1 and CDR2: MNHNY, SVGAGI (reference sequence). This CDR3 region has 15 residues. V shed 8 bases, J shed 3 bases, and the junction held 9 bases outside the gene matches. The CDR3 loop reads CASRTPGQDYNEQFF. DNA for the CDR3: TGTGCCAGCCGAACACCGGGACAGGACTACAATGAGCAGTTCTTC.

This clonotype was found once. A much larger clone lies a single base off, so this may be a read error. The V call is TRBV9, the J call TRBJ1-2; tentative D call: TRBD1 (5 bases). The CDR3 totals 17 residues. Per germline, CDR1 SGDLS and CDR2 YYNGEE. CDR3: CASSAPTARQSNYGCTF. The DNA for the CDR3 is TGTGCCAGCAGCGCCCCAACCGCCAGACAGAGTAACTATGGCTGCACCTTC.

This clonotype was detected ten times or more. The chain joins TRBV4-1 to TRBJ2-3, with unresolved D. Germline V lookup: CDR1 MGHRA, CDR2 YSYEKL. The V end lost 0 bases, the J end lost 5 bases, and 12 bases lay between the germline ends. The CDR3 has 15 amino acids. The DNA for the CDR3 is TGCGCCAGCAGCCAAGATCACGGCTTCGGAGATACGCAGTATTTT. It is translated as CASSQDHGFGDTQYF.

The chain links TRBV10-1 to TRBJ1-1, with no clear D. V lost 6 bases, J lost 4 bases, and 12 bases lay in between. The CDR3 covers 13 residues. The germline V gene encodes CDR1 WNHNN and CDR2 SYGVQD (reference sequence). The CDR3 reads CASRADSLTEAFF. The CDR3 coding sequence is TGCGCCAGCAGGGCGGACTCTCTCACTGAAGCTTTCTTT.

CDR3 coding DNA: TGTGCCAGCAACCCGGCCGGTAGGGACTACGAGCAGTACTTC. It yields the protein CASNPAGRDYEQYF. The V gene is TRBV28, the J gene TRBJ2-7, with D hard to call. Per germline, CDR1 MDHEN and CDR2 SYDVKM. V was pared by 7 bases and J by 3 bases, with 16 bases between. CDR3 length: 14 residues.

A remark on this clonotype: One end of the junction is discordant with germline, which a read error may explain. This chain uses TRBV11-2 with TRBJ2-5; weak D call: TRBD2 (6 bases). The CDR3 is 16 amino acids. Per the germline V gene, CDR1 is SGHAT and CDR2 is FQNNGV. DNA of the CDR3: TGTGCCAGCAGTTTAGCGCCTAGCGCGTTCCAAGAGACCCAGTACTTC. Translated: CASSLAPSAFQETQYF.

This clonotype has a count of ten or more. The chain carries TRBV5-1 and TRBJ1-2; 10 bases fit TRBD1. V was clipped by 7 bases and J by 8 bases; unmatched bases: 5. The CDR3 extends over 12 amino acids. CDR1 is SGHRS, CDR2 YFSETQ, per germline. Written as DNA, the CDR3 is TGCGCCAGCGGACAGGGGGGAGTCGGCTACACCTTC. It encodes CASGQGGVGYTF.

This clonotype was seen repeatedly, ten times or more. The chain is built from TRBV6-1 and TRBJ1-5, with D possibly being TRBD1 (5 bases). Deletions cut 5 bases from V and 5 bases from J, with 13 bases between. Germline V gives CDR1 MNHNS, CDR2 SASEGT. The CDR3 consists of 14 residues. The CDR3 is CASSSQVGHQPQHF. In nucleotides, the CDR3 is TGTGCCAGCAGTTCACAGGTGGGGCATCAGCCCCAGCATTTT.

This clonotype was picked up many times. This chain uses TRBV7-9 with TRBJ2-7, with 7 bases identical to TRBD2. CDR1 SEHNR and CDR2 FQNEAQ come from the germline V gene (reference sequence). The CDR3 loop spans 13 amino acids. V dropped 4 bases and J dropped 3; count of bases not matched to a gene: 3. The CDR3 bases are TGTGCCAGCAGCTCCAGCGGGGACTACGAGCAGTACTTC. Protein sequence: CASSSSGDYEQYF.

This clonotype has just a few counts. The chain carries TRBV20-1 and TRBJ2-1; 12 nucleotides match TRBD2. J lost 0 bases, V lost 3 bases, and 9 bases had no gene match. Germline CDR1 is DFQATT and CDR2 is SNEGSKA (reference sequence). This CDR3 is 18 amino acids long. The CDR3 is CSASTLAGGPYSYNEQFF. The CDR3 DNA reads TGCAGTGCTAGTACGCTAGCGGGAGGGCCCTACTCCTACAATGAGCAGTTCTTC.

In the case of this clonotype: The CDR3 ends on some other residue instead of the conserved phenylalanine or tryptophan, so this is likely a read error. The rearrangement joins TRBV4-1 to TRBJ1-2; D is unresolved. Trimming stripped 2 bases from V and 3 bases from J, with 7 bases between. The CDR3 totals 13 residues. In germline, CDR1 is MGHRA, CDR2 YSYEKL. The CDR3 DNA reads TGCGCCAGCAGCCAAAGTAGAGACTATGGCTACACCTCC. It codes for CASSQSRDYGYTS.

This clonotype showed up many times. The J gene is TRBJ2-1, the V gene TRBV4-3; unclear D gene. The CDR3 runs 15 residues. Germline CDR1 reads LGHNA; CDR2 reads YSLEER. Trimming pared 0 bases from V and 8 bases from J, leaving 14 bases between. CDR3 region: CASSQEPRWPDEQFF. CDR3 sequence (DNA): TGCGCCAGCAGCCAAGAGCCTCGATGGCCGGATGAGCAGTTCTTC.

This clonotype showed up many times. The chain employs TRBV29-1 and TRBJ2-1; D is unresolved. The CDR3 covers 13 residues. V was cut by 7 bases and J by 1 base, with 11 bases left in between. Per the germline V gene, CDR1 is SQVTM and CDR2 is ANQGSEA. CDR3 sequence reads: CSATIPSYNEQFF. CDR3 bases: TGCAGCGCAACTATCCCTTCCTACAATGAGCAGTTCTTC.

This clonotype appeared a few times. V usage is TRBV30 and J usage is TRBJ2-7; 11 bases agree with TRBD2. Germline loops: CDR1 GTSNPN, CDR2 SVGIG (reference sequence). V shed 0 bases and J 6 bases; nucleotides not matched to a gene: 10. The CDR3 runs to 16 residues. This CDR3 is CAWSVWAVAGGSEQYF. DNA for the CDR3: TGTGCCTGGAGTGTATGGGCCGTAGCGGGAGGGAGCGAGCAGTACTTC.

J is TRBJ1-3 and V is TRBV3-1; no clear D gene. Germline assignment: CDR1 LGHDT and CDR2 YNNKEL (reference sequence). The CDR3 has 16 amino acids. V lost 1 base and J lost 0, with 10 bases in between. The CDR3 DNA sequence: TGTGCCAGCAGCCAAGCTCGAGTGAGCTCTGGAAACACCATATATTTT. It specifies CASSQARVSSGNTIYF.

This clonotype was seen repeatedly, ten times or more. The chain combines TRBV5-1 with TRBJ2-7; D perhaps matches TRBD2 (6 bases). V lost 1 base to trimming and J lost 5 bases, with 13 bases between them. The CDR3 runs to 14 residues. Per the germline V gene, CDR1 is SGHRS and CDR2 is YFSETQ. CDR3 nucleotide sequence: TGCGCCAGCAGCTTGCTTGGGGGGTCGAACGAGCAGTACTTC. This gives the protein CASSLLGGSNEQYF.

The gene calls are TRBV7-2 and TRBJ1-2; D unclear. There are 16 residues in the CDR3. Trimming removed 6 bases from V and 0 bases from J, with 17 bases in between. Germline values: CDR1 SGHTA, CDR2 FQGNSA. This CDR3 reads CASSSVRARPNYGYTF. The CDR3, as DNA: TGTGCCAGCAGTTCAGTAAGGGCCCGTCCTAACTATGGCTACACCTTC.

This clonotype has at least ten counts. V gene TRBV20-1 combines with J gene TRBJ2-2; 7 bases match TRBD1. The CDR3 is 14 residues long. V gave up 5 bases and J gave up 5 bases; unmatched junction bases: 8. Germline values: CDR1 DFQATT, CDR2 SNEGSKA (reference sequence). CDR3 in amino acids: CSARDRVRTGELFF. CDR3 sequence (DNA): TGCAGTGCTCGCGACAGGGTTCGGACCGGGGAGCTGTTTTTT.

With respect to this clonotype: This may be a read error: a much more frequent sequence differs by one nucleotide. Here the CDR3 reads CANSTGTPNQPQHF. The CDR3 DNA is TGCGCCAACAGCACCGGGACCCCCAATCAGCCCCAGCATTTT. The chain couples TRBV5-1 to TRBJ1-5, with D perhaps TRBD1 (5 bases). CDR3 length equals 14 residues. Germline CDR1 SGHRS, CDR2 YFSETQ.